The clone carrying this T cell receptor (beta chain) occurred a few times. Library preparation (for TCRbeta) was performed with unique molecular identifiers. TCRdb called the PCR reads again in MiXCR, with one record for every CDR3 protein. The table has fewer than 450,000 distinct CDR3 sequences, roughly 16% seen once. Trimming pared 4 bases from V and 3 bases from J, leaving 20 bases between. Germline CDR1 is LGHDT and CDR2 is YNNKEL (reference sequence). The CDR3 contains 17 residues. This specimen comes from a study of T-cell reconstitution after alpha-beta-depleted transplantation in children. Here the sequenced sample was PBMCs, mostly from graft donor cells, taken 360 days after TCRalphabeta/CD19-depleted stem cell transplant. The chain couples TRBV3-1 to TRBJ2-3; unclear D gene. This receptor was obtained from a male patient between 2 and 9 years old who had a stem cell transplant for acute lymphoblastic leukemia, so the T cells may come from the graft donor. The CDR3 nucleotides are TGTGCCAGCAGCCTACAGTCACACCTCCACGGGACAGATACGCAGTATTTT. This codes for CASSLQSHLHGTDTQYF.